The 26 T cell receptor beta chains given below trace back to one sample, sequenced in a study of shared clonotypes between healthy human individuals. Profiling relied on immunoSEQ multiplex PCR, and the TCRdb table lists in-frame clones only, not all of them. The sample gives approximately 1.4 million clones, under 99% of which show up once; 0.45% is in the top ten. Sample: naive CD4+ T cells sorted from blood. As for subset: CD45RA+ positively selected. The receptor set was obtained from a man in his thirties or forties in good health.

Only one count was recorded for this clone. The chain employs TRBV4-1 and TRBJ2-5; tentative D call: TRBD2 (5 bases). The CDR3 covers 13 residues. V was cut by 4 bases and J by 5 bases, with 11 bases left in between. CDR1 and CDR2 from the germline V gene are MGHRA and YSYEKL. CDR3 residues: CASSPIPGETQYF. The DNA for the CDR3 is TGCGCCAGCAGCCCGATTCCGGGGGAGACCCAGTACTTC.

This rearrangement joins TRBV2 to TRBJ2-1; D is unclear. The CDR3 sequence is 13 residues long. V lost 3 bases and J lost 7, with 10 bases in between. Germline V gene data show CDR1 as SNHLY and CDR2 as FYNNEI. In DNA, the CDR3 is TGTGCCAGCAGTGACCGTGCCCGAAATGAGCAGTTCTTC. As protein: CASSDRARNEQFF.

The V gene is TRBV6-1, the J gene TRBJ2-3; 7 nucleotides align to TRBD1. CDR1 MNHNS and CDR2 SASEGT come from the germline V gene. V gave up 8 bases and J gave up 4 bases; unmatched junction bases: 6. This CDR3 has 13 residues. DNA of the CDR3: TGTGCCAGCCAACAGGGGTACCCAGATACGCAGTATTTT. Its translation: CASQQGYPDTQYF.

The rearrangement links TRBV29-1 to TRBJ2-1; no firm D call. This CDR3 is 15 amino acids long. CDR1 is SQVTM, CDR2 ANQGSEA, per germline. With 6 bases removed from V and 1 base from J, the gap between germline ends came to 16 bases. CDR3 in amino acids: CSVFEQSGSYNEQFF. In DNA, the CDR3 is TGCAGCGTGTTTGAGCAGTCGGGTTCCTACAATGAGCAGTTCTTC.

The chain carries TRBV9 and TRBJ1-2; 8 nucleotides match TRBD1. The V and J ends lost 0 bases and 8 bases, in that order; junction bases with no gene match: 12. CDR1 is SGDLS and CDR2 is YYNGEE in the germline V gene. CDR3 length: 16 amino acids. The CDR3 nucleotides are TGTGCCAGCAGCGTAGGCGCAGGGGGCGTCCCTTGGGGCTACACCTTC. Translation gives CASSVGAGGVPWGYTF.

The V and J genes are TRBV11-3 and TRBJ2-1; 7 bases are a match to TRBD1. The CDR3 covers 15 residues. V trimming: 2 bases; J trimming: 5 bases; junction bases outside the gene matches: 6. From germline, CDR1 is SGHNT and CDR2 YENEEA. The CDR3 spells CASSLPGTANNEQFF. CDR3 DNA: TGTGCCAGCAGCTTACCCGGGACAGCTAACAATGAGCAGTTCTTC.

This chain uses TRBV2 with TRBJ1-5, with D possibly being TRBD1 (5 bases). V was cut by 4 bases and J by 6 bases, with 10 bases left in between. CDR3 length: 13 residues. Germline CDR1 reads SNHLY; CDR2 reads FYNNEI. For the CDR3, the DNA is TGTGCCAGCAGTGTTGAGGGGTTTCAGCCCCAGCATTTT. Translation gives CASSVEGFQPQHF.

This clone was observed a single time. This rearrangement joins TRBV4-1 to TRBJ1-4, with D possibly TRBD1 on 5 matching bases. Germline V lookup: CDR1 MGHRA, CDR2 YSYEKL. With 3 bases removed from V and 5 bases from J, the gap between germline ends came to 22 bases. The CDR3 is 18 residues long. Here the CDR3 DNA reads TGCGCCAGCAGCCACATTAGACTAGCTGGCAGGACAAATGAAAAACTGTTTTTT. The encoded protein is CASSHIRLAGRTNEKLFF.

V and J are TRBV1 and TRBJ2-7; TRBD1 is the table's D call and was not checked against the DNA. TRBV1 is listed as a pseudogene. This CDR3 comprises 15 residues. CDR3 DNA: TGCACCAGCAGCCTTGACAGGACCCGCTCCTACGAGCAGTACTTC. Its protein is CTSSLDRTRSYEQYF.

The gene calls are TRBV5-4 and TRBJ2-7; the match to TRBD2 covers 10 bases. The CDR3 extends over 15 amino acids. The germline gives CDR1 SGHNT, CDR2 YYREEE (reference sequence). Unmatched junction bases numbered 3, after V lost 0 bases and J lost 3 bases. The CDR3 DNA reads as TGTGCCAGCAGCTTGGGGACTAGCGGTTACTACGAGCAGTACTTC. Its protein is CASSLGTSGYYEQYF. Drawing the rest from reference TRBV5-4 and TRBJ2-7, the complete variable domain is ETGVTQSPTHLIKTRGQQVTLRCSSQSGHNTVSWYQQALGQGPQFIFQYYREEENGRGNFPPRFSGLQFPNYSSELNVNALELDDSALYLCASSLGTSGYYEQYFGPGTRLTVT.

Points on this clone: This specimen includes other DNA sequences encoding the same CDR3. The chain is built from TRBV9 and TRBJ1-3; no clear D. The CDR3 has 13 residues. V was pared by 0 bases and J by 4 bases, with 5 bases between. The germline gives CDR1 SGDLS, CDR2 YYNGEE. The CDR3 region is CASSVGSGNTIYF. The CDR3 nucleotides read TGTGCCAGCAGCGTAGGGTCCGGAAACACCATATATTTT.

The rearrangement links TRBV19 to TRBJ2-4; the D is unclear. The CDR3 runs to 17 residues. Between the trimmed V and J ends, which lost 0 bases and 0 bases, there was a span of 12 bases. The germline gives CDR1 LNHDA, CDR2 SQIVND (reference sequence). CDR3 residues: CASSIEGRILAKNIQYF. The DNA for the CDR3 is TGTGCCAGTAGTATAGAGGGCAGGATCTTAGCCAAAAACATTCAGTACTTC.

The CDR3 region has the DNA TGTGCCAGCAGCGTTGGGCCAATCGAAGAGACCCAGTACTTC. It specifies CASSVGPIEETQYF. The rearrangement links TRBV9 to TRBJ2-5; D uncertain. The CDR3 totals 14 residues. Per germline, CDR1 SGDLS and CDR2 YYNGEE. The V end was cut by 2 bases, the J end by 3 bases, with 11 bases between. Together with reference TRBV9 and TRBJ2-5, the CDR3 gives the full variable domain: DSGVTQTPKHLITATGQRVTLRCSPRSGDLSVYWYQQSLDQGLQFLIQYYNGEERAKGNILERFSAQQFPDLHSELNLSSLELGDSALYFCASSVGPIEETQYFGPGTRLLVL.

The CDR3: CASSATGGASYGYTF. For the CDR3, the DNA is TGTGCCAGCAGCGCCACAGGGGGCGCGAGCTATGGCTACACCTTC. The chain couples TRBV7-8 to TRBJ1-2, with TRBD1 matching over 9 bases. The CDR3 spans 15 residues. Looked up from germline, CDR1 is SGHVS and CDR2 is FQNEAQ. The ends lost 5 bases at V and 4 bases at J; junction bases unmatched: 8.

The chain employs TRBV7-2 and TRBJ2-5; 11 bases match TRBD2. The CDR3 runs to 15 residues. The V segment lost 3 bases and the J segment 5 bases; nucleotides outside the gene matches: 5. Germline values: CDR1 SGHTA, CDR2 FQGNSA. The CDR3 protein is CASSFGLAGGETQYF. DNA for the CDR3: TGTGCCAGCAGCTTTGGCTTAGCGGGAGGGGAGACCCAGTACTTC.

The V and J genes are TRBV27 and TRBJ2-1; 7 nucleotides line up with TRBD1. CDR3 length: 15 amino acids. J lost 0 bases, V lost 6 bases, and 5 bases had no gene match. Germline-derived CDR1 and CDR2 are MNHEY and SMNVEV (reference sequence). The CDR3 DNA sequence: TGTGCCAGCAGAGCGGACAGGAGCTCCTACAATGAGCAGTTCTTC. Translating it yields CASRADRSSYNEQFF.

V and J are TRBV5-1 and TRBJ1-1; 7 bases agree with TRBD1. The germline V gene encodes CDR1 SGHRS and CDR2 YFSETQ. V was clipped by 4 bases and J by 1 base; unmatched bases: 7. This CDR3 spans 15 amino acids. The chain's CDR3 is CASSVQGSSNTEAFF. In DNA form, the CDR3 reads TGCGCCAGCAGCGTACAGGGGTCATCGAACACTGAAGCTTTCTTT.

The V gene is TRBV29-1, the J gene TRBJ2-7; 12 nucleotides match TRBD1. This CDR3 has 15 residues. The germline gives CDR1 SQVTM, CDR2 ANQGSEA. The J segment lost 4 bases and the V segment lost 6 bases, leaving 10 bases of the junction unmatched. The DNA of the CDR3 is TGCAGCGTCGCACCCGGGACAGGGGGCGTATACGAGCAGTACTTC. This translates into CSVAPGTGGVYEQYF.

The V gene is TRBV5-6, the J gene TRBJ1-2; D gene uncertain. The germline V gene has CDR1 SGHDT and CDR2 YYEEEE. The CDR3 has 14 amino acids. Trimming left V 3 bases short and J 1 base short, with 10 bases between. The chain's CDR3 is CASSSGRVNYGYTF. As DNA, the CDR3 is TGTGCCAGCAGCTCAGGTCGGGTTAACTATGGCTACACCTTC.

This chain connects TRBV9 to TRBJ2-1; 8 nucleotides match TRBD2. Germline values: CDR1 SGDLS, CDR2 YYNGEE. The CDR3 loop spans 19 amino acids. V gave up 1 base and J gave up 0 bases; unmatched junction bases: 12. CDR3 in DNA: TGTGCCAGCAGCGTATCCCCGGGACTAGGCCAGAGCTCCTACAATGAGCAGTTCTTC. As protein: CASSVSPGLGQSSYNEQFF.

The chain links TRBV2 to TRBJ1-1; D is uncertain. Between the trimmed V and J ends, which lost 2 bases and 3 bases, there was a span of 16 bases. This CDR3 spans 16 amino acids. The germline gives CDR1 SNHLY, CDR2 FYNNEI. CDR3 sequence (DNA): TGTGCCAGCAGTGAATGGGCTCTTGGACGGGACACTGAAGCTTTCTTT. Translated: CASSEWALGRDTEAFF.

The V gene is TRBV2, the J gene TRBJ2-3, with D hard to call. The ends were cut back, 5 bases at V and 4 bases at J, with 7 bases in the middle. CDR1 and CDR2 from the germline V gene are SNHLY and FYNNEI. The CDR3 spans 12 residues. The CDR3 bases are TGTGCCAGCAGTCTGATGGCAGATACGCAGTATTTT. Translated, it gives CASSLMADTQYF.

The rearrangement joins TRBV27 to TRBJ2-7; 9 positions match TRBD2. The ends lost 4 bases at V and 2 bases at J; junction bases unmatched: 6. The CDR3 spans 15 residues. CDR1 and CDR2 (germline): MNHEY, SMNVEV (reference sequence). CDR3 nucleotides: TGTGCCAGCAGTTCCCGGACTAGCGCAGCCTACGAGCAGTACTTC. Protein sequence: CASSSRTSAAYEQYF.

The V call is TRBV5-5, the J call TRBJ1-2; D not certain. V lost 4 bases, J lost 1 base, and 8 bases lay in between. CDR1 is SGHKS and CDR2 is YYEKEE in the germline V gene (reference sequence). The CDR3 spans 13 residues. CDR3 nucleotides: TGTGCCAGCAGCGTGATGCTTAACTATGGCTACACCTTC. It specifies CASSVMLNYGYTF.

The chain combines TRBV7-6 with TRBJ2-4, with 10 positions matching TRBD1. V lost 1 base to trimming and J lost 1 base; unmatched junction nucleotides: 4. Germline values: CDR1 SGHVS, CDR2 FNYEAQ. The CDR3 covers 17 residues. CDR3 DNA: TGTGCCAGCAGCTTAGGACAGGGGGCAGGGGCCAAAAACATTCAGTACTTC. Amino acid sequence: CASSLGQGAGAKNIQYF.

The chain has TRBV11-1 and TRBJ2-7; 11 bases align to TRBD2. In germline, CDR1 is SGHAT, CDR2 FQDESV (reference sequence). This CDR3 spans 15 amino acids. V was pared by 4 bases and J by 2 bases, with 4 bases of the junction left unmatched. CDR3 bases: TGTGCCAGCAGCTGGGGACTAGCGGCCCCCTACGAGCAGTACTTC. This gives the protein CASSWGLAAPYEQYF.